Below are 21 T cell receptor beta chains sequenced from a single sample in a study of cytotoxic CD8 clonotypes in ibrutinib-treated CLL. TCRdb's copy holds only in-frame clones and misses some; the assay was immunoSEQ multiplex PCR. The sample consists of over 95,000 clones, 55% to 75% of them appearing once. Specimen: PBMCs, collected after 24 months of ibrutinib treatment. The receptor set was obtained from a human donor with chronic lymphocytic leukemia.

The rearrangement links TRBV20-1 to TRBJ2-7; no reliable D call. Germline V gives CDR1 DFQATT, CDR2 SNEGSKA (reference sequence). V was clipped by 7 bases and J by 2 bases, with 9 bases between them. The CDR3 contains 11 residues. The CDR3 DNA sequence: TGCAGTGTTCCCGCTCCCTACGAGCAGTACTTC. This encodes CSVPAPYEQYF.

CDR3 sequence reads: CATRLGGPYEQYF. The CDR3 DNA is TGTGCCACCCGGTTGGGAGGGCCCTACGAGCAGTACTTC. The V gene is TRBV28, the J gene TRBJ2-7; 7 bases are a match to TRBD2. V lost 10 bases to trimming and J lost 2 bases; unmatched junction nucleotides: 8. CDR1 is MDHEN, CDR2 SYDVKM, per germline. The CDR3 consists of 13 residues.

This clone was detected only a few times. This chain connects TRBV5-1 to TRBJ2-3; weak D call: TRBD2 (5 bases). The CDR3 length is 12 residues. Germline assignment: CDR1 SGHRS and CDR2 YFSETQ. V was trimmed by 2 bases and J by 9 bases, leaving 10 bases between them. Here the CDR3 reads CASSFERNTQYF. In nucleotides, the CDR3 is TGCGCCAGCAGCTTCGAGCGGAACACGCAGTATTTT.

CDR3 bases: TGTGCCACCAGCCAAGACAGGGCGGAGGGCTACACCTTC. It translates to CATSQDRAEGYTF. The chain joins TRBV15 to TRBJ1-2, with 7 bases aligning to TRBD1. The CDR3 sequence is 13 residues long. CDR1 is LNHNV and CDR2 is YYDKDF in the germline V gene (reference sequence). The ends lost 5 bases at V and 8 bases at J; junction bases unmatched: 8.

The chain links TRBV6-6 to TRBJ2-1; no clear D. With 0 bases removed from V and 0 bases from J, the gap between germline ends came to 9 bases. The CDR3 contains 16 residues. Germline V CDR1 and CDR2: MNHNY, SVGAGI (reference sequence). Written as DNA, the CDR3 is TGTGCCAGCAGTTACTCTGTAGGTCCCTCCTACAATGAGCAGTTCTTC. Translation gives CASSYSVGPSYNEQFF.

The chain is built from TRBV7-3 and TRBJ2-1; 10 bases line up with TRBD2. CDR1 and CDR2 (germline): SGHTA, FQGTGA. The CDR3 totals 15 residues. Unmatched junction bases numbered 7, after V lost 4 bases and J lost 7 bases. The CDR3 DNA reads as TGTGCCAGCAGCTCACGTGGGACTAGCGTAAATGAGCAGTTCTTC. Translating it yields CASSSRGTSVNEQFF. Combining the CDR3 with reference TRBV7-3 and TRBJ2-1 gives the whole variable domain GAGVSQTPSNKVTEKGKYVELRCDPISGHTALYWYRQSLGQGPEFLIYFQGTGAADDSGLPNDRFFAVRPEGSVSTLKIQRTERGDSAVYLCASSSRGTSVNEQFFGPGTRLTVL.

This chain links TRBV19 with TRBJ2-7; no reliable D call. Trimming removed 10 bases at V and 3 bases at J, with 13 bases between. Looked up from germline, CDR1 is LNHDA and CDR2 is SQIVND (reference sequence). This CDR3 comprises 12 residues. CDR3 nucleotide sequence: TGTGCCACCTCCCCAAGGGACTACGAGCAGTACTTC. The encoded protein is CATSPRDYEQYF. Full variable domain (outside the CDR3, taken from reference TRBV19 and TRBJ2-7): DGGITQSPKYLFRKEGQNVTLSCEQNLNHDAMYWYRQDPGQGLRLIYYSQIVNDFQKGDIAEGYSVSREKKESFPLTVTSAQKNPTAFYLCATSPRDYEQYFGPGTRLTVT.

A few counts support this clone. CDR3 sequence reads: CASSVAGGYEQYF. CDR3 nucleotide sequence: TGTGCCAGCAGCGTCGCGGGGGGGTACGAGCAGTACTTC. The rearrangement joins TRBV7-9 to TRBJ2-7; 9 bases agree with TRBD2. The germline gives CDR1 SEHNR, CDR2 FQNEAQ (reference sequence). The J segment lost 4 bases and the V segment lost 5 bases, leaving 3 bases of the junction unmatched. This CDR3 has 13 residues.

The CDR3 is CATRATPSDLEQYF. The DNA of the CDR3 is TGTGCCACCAGGGCGACTCCCTCGGATCTCGAGCAGTACTTC. V gene TRBV15 combines with J gene TRBJ2-7; D gene uncertain. CDR3 length: 14 amino acids. Germline loops: CDR1 LNHNV, CDR2 YYDKDF (reference sequence). Trimming took 6 bases from V and 6 from J, leaving 18 bases between them.

J is TRBJ1-3 and V is TRBV18; D gene unclear. The CDR3 has 15 amino acids. V gave up 1 base and J gave up 2 bases, with 9 bases separating them. From germline, CDR1 is KGHSH and CDR2 LQKENI. As DNA, the CDR3 is TGTGCCAGCTCACCACAGGGTCCGGCTGGAAACACCATATATTTT. Translated: CASSPQGPAGNTIYF.

The rearrangement joins TRBV9 to TRBJ1-2; no clear D gene. V dropped 3 bases and J dropped 11 bases, with 20 bases sitting between them. This CDR3 is 14 amino acids long. Germline V CDR1 and CDR2: SGDLS, YYNGEE. The CDR3 sequence is CASSDFSDPRRYTF. DNA of the CDR3: TGTGCCAGCAGCGATTTCTCAGACCCTCGGAGGTACACCTTC. Variable domain in full (rest from reference TRBV9 and TRBJ1-2): DSGVTQTPKHLITATGQRVTLRCSPRSGDLSVYWYQQSLDQGLQFLIQYYNGEERAKGNILERFSAQQFPDLHSELNLSSLELGDSALYFCASSDFSDPRRYTFGSGTRLTVV.

This chain joins TRBV6-5 and TRBJ1-5, with a tentative D call TRBD1 (6 bases). V was clipped by 6 bases and J by 6 bases, with 15 bases between them. The CDR3 length is 14 residues. Germline loops: CDR1 MNHEY, CDR2 SVGAGI. DNA for the CDR3: TGTGCCAGCAGGAGCACAGGGAAGGGTCAGCCCCAGCATTTT. Translation gives CASRSTGKGQPQHF.

The genes are TRBV5-1 and TRBJ1-1; D possibly corresponds to TRBD1 (6 bases). Germline CDR1 SGHRS, CDR2 YFSETQ. The ends were cut back, 4 bases at V and 0 bases at J, with 13 bases in the middle. The CDR3 covers 15 residues. CDR3: CASSGQGTVNTEAFF. CDR3 nucleotides: TGCGCCAGCAGCGGTCAGGGGACTGTGAACACTGAAGCTTTCTTT.

The V call is TRBV29-1, the J call TRBJ2-7, with D maybe TRBD1 (6 bases). The CDR3 runs to 13 residues. Germline V gene lookup returns CDR1 SQVTM and CDR2 ANQGSEA. Trimming took off 6 bases at V and 2 bases at J, with 14 bases between the two ends. CDR3 loop: CSVGSDSPYEQYF. The CDR3 DNA is TGCAGCGTCGGCTCGGACAGCCCCTACGAGCAGTACTTC.

The chain employs TRBV18 and TRBJ2-7; unclear D gene. Germline CDR1 is KGHSH and CDR2 is LQKENI. The CDR3 contains 15 residues. The V end was cut by 4 bases, the J end by 3 bases, with 16 bases between. DNA of the CDR3: TGTGCCAGCTCACTCCTCGAAGGGAATGACTACGAGCAGTACTTC. It encodes CASSLLEGNDYEQYF.

The V gene is TRBV6-4, the J gene TRBJ2-5; D might be TRBD2 (5 bases). This CDR3 has 13 amino acids. CDR1 MRHNA and CDR2 SNTAGT come from the germline V gene. Trimming stripped 0 bases from V and 3 bases from J, with 5 bases between. The CDR3 sequence: CASSDSAEETQYF. In nucleotides, the CDR3 is TGTGCCAGCAGTGACTCAGCGGAAGAGACCCAGTACTTC.

The rearrangement joins TRBV29-1 to TRBJ2-3; D call uncertain. Germline assignment: CDR1 SQVTM and CDR2 ANQGSEA. The CDR3 sequence is 11 residues long. V lost 8 bases to trimming and J lost 5 bases, with 11 bases between them. The CDR3 bases are TGCAGCCCCCGATGGGGAGATACGCAGTATTTT. Protein product: CSPRWGDTQYF.

The CDR3 DNA is TGTGCCTGGAGTGTACCGAGGCTGCGGGGTGAAAAACTGTTTTTT. Translating it yields CAWSVPRLRGEKLFF. The gene calls are TRBV30 and TRBJ1-4; D remains ambiguous. In germline, CDR1 is GTSNPN, CDR2 SVGIG (reference sequence). CDR3 length: 15 residues. Between the trimmed V and J ends, which lost 0 bases and 7 bases, there was a span of 15 bases.

The chain combines TRBV7-3 with TRBJ2-2; 8 nucleotides align to TRBD2. Germline trimming cut 5 bases from V and 6 bases from J; bases unmatched to any gene: 11. This CDR3 is 16 amino acids long. The germline CDR1 and CDR2 sequences are SGHTA and FQGTGA. CDR3 DNA sequence: TGTGCCAGCAGCCCAGGCCAGCGGGGGAGGGCCGGGGAGCTGTTTTTT. The encoded protein is CASSPGQRGRAGELFF.

This chain uses TRBV6-5 with TRBJ2-1, with TRBD2 as a possible D gene (6 bases). Germline V CDR1 and CDR2: MNHEY, SVGAGI. V shed 5 bases and J shed 10 bases, with 15 bases lying between them. This CDR3 has 13 residues. In nucleotides, the CDR3 is TGTGCCAGCAGTAGGACTACCTATGGGGAGCAGTTCTTC. It codes for CASSRTTYGEQFF.

The chain links TRBV20-1 to TRBJ2-7; no firm D call. Per the germline V gene, CDR1 is DFQATT and CDR2 is SNEGSKA (reference sequence). This CDR3 has 11 residues. Trimming removed 2 bases from V and 3 bases from J, with 5 bases in between. The CDR3 DNA reads as TGCAGTGCTAGAATTGACTACGAGCAGTACTTC. Translated, it gives CSARIDYEQYF.